Each of the 22 T cell receptor beta chains below was sequenced from the same sample in a study of blood T cells in healthy people across ages. Combining a sample-barcoded 5' primer with a J-beta primer mix, a second PCR ran for roughly 6 to 12 cycles. Via MiXCR, TCRdb re-called the 5' RACE reads, giving one row per CDR3 protein. The data hold hundreds of thousands of distinct CDR3 sequences, with 45% to 50% observed a single time. Sequencing input: blood. The receptors originated from a man aged 25 to 40 in good health.

In nucleotides, the CDR3 is TGTGCCAGCAGGGTGGCCTATGGCTACACCTTC. Amino acid sequence: CASRVAYGYTF. V is TRBV6-2 or TRBV6-3 and J is TRBJ1-2; D unresolved. Deletions cut 6 bases from V and 4 bases from J, with 6 bases between. The V gene's germline CDR1 is MNHEY and CDR2 SVGEGT. CDR3 length equals 11 residues.

This clonotype turned up a few times. CDR3 bases: TGCAGCGGCGTACGGGACTTACAAGAGACCCAGTACTTC. It is translated as CSGVRDLQETQYF. The chain couples TRBV29-1 to TRBJ2-5, with D possibly TRBD2 on 6 matching bases. The germline gives CDR1 SQVTM, CDR2 ANQGSEA. The germline V and J ends were trimmed by 7 bases and 2 bases, with 14 bases remaining between them. This CDR3 has 13 residues.

The V gene is TRBV24-1, the J gene TRBJ2-3; D not resolved. The CDR3 contains 14 residues. Germline V gene lookup returns CDR1 KGHDR and CDR2 SFDVKD. The V gene lost 9 bases and the J gene lost 2 bases, with 14 bases spanning the gap. CDR3 DNA: TGTGCCACCTCGTCGGGTGACCTCACAGATACGCAGTATTTT. Translation gives CATSSGDLTDTQYF.

This clonotype was seen more than once but under ten times. The chain uses TRBV7-9 and TRBJ2-3, with 11 positions matching TRBD2. Germline trimming cut 2 bases from V and 2 bases from J; bases unmatched to any gene: 3. Germline loops: CDR1 SEHNR, CDR2 FQNEAQ (reference sequence). The CDR3 loop spans 16 amino acids. The DNA for the CDR3 is TGTGCCAGCAGCTTACTAGCGGGGGGATACACAGATACGCAGTATTTT. It is translated as CASSLLAGGYTDTQYF. Based on the CDR3 plus reference TRBV7-9 and TRBJ2-3, the full variable domain is DTGVSQNPRHKITKRGQNVTFRCDPISEHNRLYWYRQTLGQGPEFLTYFQNEAQLEKSRLLSDRFSAERPKGSFSTLEIQRTEQGDSAMYLCASSLLAGGYTDTQYFGPGTRLTVL.

This clonotype was seen ten or more times. The chain combines TRBV12-3 or TRBV12-4 with TRBJ2-7; D is unclear. CDR3 length equals 12 residues. The germline V and J ends were trimmed by 6 bases and 3 bases, with 9 bases remaining between them. The CDR3 bases are TGTGCCAGCAGCTCAGAGCTCTACGAGCAGTACTTC. It translates to CASSSELYEQYF.

This clonotype was seen a few times. The gene calls are TRBV5-1 and TRBJ2-3; D may be TRBD2 (5 bases). V was shortened by 2 bases and J by 2 bases, with 9 bases between the two germline ends. CDR3 length: 14 residues. The V gene's germline CDR1 is SGHRS and CDR2 YFSETQ. The CDR3 DNA sequence: TGCGCCAGCAGCTTTGAGAGGGCCACAGATACGCAGTATTTT. It is translated as CASSFERATDTQYF.

V and J are TRBV11-2 and TRBJ2-2; D possibly corresponds to TRBD2 (5 bases). The CDR3 length is 15 residues. CDR1 and CDR2 (germline): SGHAT, FQNNGV. The V end was cut by 5 bases, the J end by 1 base, with 11 bases between. CDR3 sequence (DNA): TGTGCCAGCAGCCCTACAGAGGGGAACACCGGGGAGCTGTTTTTT. Translating gives CASSPTEGNTGELFF.

This chain uses TRBV7-2 with TRBJ2-1, with 7 bases lining up with TRBD1. J gave up 8 bases and V 5 bases, and 12 bases lay outside the gene matches. Per the germline V gene, CDR1 is SGHTA and CDR2 is FQGNSA. There are 15 residues in the CDR3. CDR3 amino acids: CASSLRRGGLDEQFF. The CDR3 DNA reads as TGTGCCAGCAGCCTCAGAAGAGGGGGCTTGGATGAGCAGTTCTTC.

This clonotype was found a few times. V gene TRBV18 combines with J gene TRBJ2-5; 7 positions match TRBD1. V lost 6 bases to trimming and J lost 5 bases; unmatched junction nucleotides: 12. The CDR3 runs to 15 residues. Germline-derived CDR1 and CDR2 are KGHSH and LQKENI. For the CDR3, the DNA is TGTGCCAGCTCGAACCGACAGGGCTCGGGGGAGACCCAGTACTTC. Translated, it gives CASSNRQGSGETQYF.

V usage is TRBV12-5 and J usage is TRBJ2-2; D is unresolved. The CDR3 covers 12 residues. With 10 bases removed from V and 4 bases from J, the gap between germline ends came to 10 bases. Germline lookup yields CDR1 LGHNT and CDR2 FRNRAP. The chain's CDR3 is CAIQDRTGELFF. The CDR3 nucleotides are TGTGCTATCCAAGACCGCACCGGGGAGCTGTTTTTT.

The rearrangement links TRBV4-2 to TRBJ2-3, with 7 nucleotides matching TRBD1. This CDR3 comprises 15 residues. The germline CDR1 and CDR2 sequences are LGHNA and YNFKEQ. The V and J ends lost 4 bases and 7 bases, in that order; junction bases with no gene match: 11. The CDR3 nucleotides read TGTGCCAGCAGCCCGACCGACAGGGATAAGAATACGCAGTATTTT. As protein: CASSPTDRDKNTQYF.

The chain is built from TRBV2 and TRBJ2-1; D possibly corresponds to TRBD1 (6 bases). Trimming took off 5 bases at V and 11 bases at J, with 13 bases between the two ends. Germline CDR1 SNHLY, CDR2 FYNNEI. This CDR3 has 12 amino acids. CDR3 loop: CASSSRTDKQFF. CDR3 nucleotide sequence: TGTGCCAGCAGTTCCCGGACAGACAAGCAGTTCTTC.

This chain links TRBV20-1 with TRBJ2-1; D may be TRBD1 or TRBD2 (6 bases each). This CDR3 has 15 residues. Trimming shortened V by 4 bases and J by 0 bases, and 13 bases separated the two germline ends. Germline V gene data show CDR1 as DFQATT and CDR2 as SNEGSKA (reference sequence). The CDR3: CSATGGLTSYNEQFF. The DNA of the CDR3 is TGCAGTGCTACCGGGGGCCTCACCTCCTACAATGAGCAGTTCTTC.

The V gene is TRBV7-2, the J gene TRBJ1-5, with unresolved D. Trimming left V 6 bases short and J 0 bases short, with 12 bases between. The CDR3 loop spans 15 amino acids. Germline lookup yields CDR1 SGHTA and CDR2 FQGNSA. CDR3 bases: TGTGCCAGCAGTCAGACACGGGATAGCAATCAGCCCCAGCATTTT. Residues: CASSQTRDSNQPQHF.

V gene TRBV4-3 combines with J gene TRBJ2-3; D perhaps matches TRBD2 (7 bases). The V end was cut by 0 bases, the J end by 4 bases, with 17 bases between. The germline CDR1 and CDR2 sequences are LGHNA and YSLEER. CDR3 length equals 17 residues. CDR3 DNA sequence: TGCGCCAGCAGCCAAGATCGAGGGGGGGGGCGGGCAGATACGCAGTATTTT. This sequence encodes CASSQDRGGGRADTQYF.

This clonotype came up once. The gene calls are TRBV20-1 and TRBJ2-4, with TRBD2 as a possible D gene (6 bases). The DNA end favors TRBJ2-7, so the J call may be wrong. CDR3 size: 13 residues. Germline assignment: CDR1 DFQATT and CDR2 SNEGSKA (reference sequence). The CDR3 coding sequence is TGCAGTGCTTGGAGGGGAGATTACTACGAGCAGTACTTC. As protein: CSAWRGDYYEQYF.

V usage is TRBV20-1 and J usage is TRBJ2-7; D is unresolved. This CDR3 has 14 residues. The germline V and J ends were trimmed by 5 bases and 0 bases, with 14 bases remaining between them. Germline V gene lookup returns CDR1 DFQATT and CDR2 SNEGSKA (reference sequence). The chain's CDR3 is CSAPRPRYSYEQYF. The CDR3 bases are TGCAGTGCTCCGAGGCCCAGGTACTCCTACGAGCAGTACTTC.

In this sample, this clonotype turned up a few times. The chain is built from TRBV20-1 and TRBJ2-1; 11 bases agree with TRBD2. The V gene end was trimmed by 2 bases and the J gene end by 6 bases; junction bases not matched to a gene: 3. This CDR3 spans 14 amino acids. From germline, CDR1 is DFQATT and CDR2 SNEGSKA (reference sequence). DNA for the CDR3: TGCAGTGCTAGATCTAGCGGGGGGATCAATGAGCAGTTCTTC. Translated, it gives CSARSSGGINEQFF.

The sample holds a few counts of this clonotype. This chain links TRBV20-1 with TRBJ2-7; 7 bases map to TRBD1. This CDR3 spans 13 amino acids. Trimming removed 3 bases from V and 0 bases from J; junction bases left unmatched: 2. Germline CDR1 DFQATT, CDR2 SNEGSKA (reference sequence). The CDR3 coding sequence is TGCAGTGCTAGTCAGGGGGTCTCCTACGAGCAGTACTTC. This codes for CSASQGVSYEQYF.

The chain is built from TRBV2 and TRBJ1-6; D gene uncertain. Germline assignment: CDR1 SNHLY and CDR2 FYNNEI. The CDR3 has 14 amino acids. Trimming removed 6 bases at V and 10 bases at J, with 16 bases between. CDR3 in amino acids: CASRDAGGISPLHF. DNA for the CDR3: TGTGCCAGCAGGGATGCTGGAGGGATATCACCCCTCCACTTT.

This clonotype has only a few counts. J is TRBJ1-1 and V is TRBV29-1, with 9 positions matching TRBD1. CDR3 length: 15 amino acids. The germline gives CDR1 SQVTM, CDR2 ANQGSEA. V lost 6 bases and J lost 2; bases outside the gene matches: 10. CDR3 protein: CSVDFGQGINTEAFF. CDR3 bases: TGCAGCGTGGACTTCGGACAGGGGATTAACACTGAAGCTTTCTTT.

This clonotype was counted a few times. V gene TRBV10-3 combines with J gene TRBJ1-1; TRBD1 is a possible D gene (5 bases). With 2 bases removed from V and 7 bases from J, the gap between germline ends came to 14 bases. This CDR3 comprises 14 residues. CDR1 is ENHRY and CDR2 is SYGVKD in the germline V gene. CDR3 residues: CAISEATESNEAFF. For the CDR3, the DNA is TGTGCCATCAGTGAGGCGACAGAGTCTAATGAAGCTTTCTTT.